Following are 9 T cell receptor beta chains from one sample sequenced in a study of T cell clonotyping in hematopoietic cell transplantation. TCRdb's table, derived via immunoSEQ multiplex PCR, lists solely in-frame clones and lacks some. The sample consists of 15,000 or so clones, over 95% of them appearing once. The material sequenced was peripheral blood mononuclear cells, taken 30 days after allogeneic stem cell transplant. The receptors shown here come from a female patient aged 50 to 65 who had an allogeneic stem cell transplant from an unrelated donor, so T cells may come from the graft donor. Some clones in this sample may be carry-over from other donors' samples.

The chain couples TRBV20-1 to TRBJ2-1, with D possibly being TRBD2 (6 bases). Germline assignment: CDR1 DFQATT and CDR2 SNEGSKA (reference sequence). The CDR3 extends over 11 amino acids. DNA of the CDR3: TGCAGCGGGAGTTGGTACAATGAGCAGTTCTTC. Translating it yields CSGSWYNEQFF.

A single count supports this clone. The rearrangement links TRBV28 to TRBJ2-3; 10 nucleotides align to TRBD2. Germline lookup yields CDR1 MDHEN and CDR2 SYDVKM. The CDR3 spans 16 residues. V lost 6 bases and J lost 2; bases outside the gene matches: 8. CDR3 amino acids: CASRNLLAGFTDTQYF. CDR3 in DNA: TGTGCCAGCAGGAACCTACTAGCGGGGTTCACAGATACGCAGTATTTT.

The chain combines TRBV30 with TRBJ1-2; D call uncertain. This CDR3 spans 13 amino acids. Trimming cost V 6 bases and J 1 base, with 12 bases left between them. Germline loops: CDR1 GTSNPN, CDR2 SVGIG (reference sequence). CDR3 residues: CACAVGINYGYTF. Written as DNA, the CDR3 is TGTGCCTGTGCCGTGGGGATTAACTATGGCTACACCTTC.

The rearrangement joins TRBV19 to TRBJ1-1; TRBD1 is a possible D gene (5 bases). The ends were cut back, 4 bases at V and 5 bases at J, with 20 bases in the middle. This CDR3 contains 16 residues. The V gene's germline CDR1 is LNHDA and CDR2 SQIVND (reference sequence). CDR3 protein: CASSTYGGPGLTEAFF. The CDR3 bases are TGTGCCAGTAGTACCTATGGGGGTCCGGGCTTGACTGAAGCTTTCTTT.

The genes are TRBV6-5 and TRBJ1-6; the match to TRBD1 covers 9 bases. Per germline, CDR1 MNHEY and CDR2 SVGAGI. The CDR3 has 14 amino acids. After removal of 5 bases from V and 5 bases from J, the junction contained 1 base not matched to a gene. The CDR3 loop is CASSRQGDNSPLHF. DNA for the CDR3: TGTGCCAGCAGTCGACAGGGGGATAATTCACCCCTCCACTTT.

The rearrangement uses TRBV2 and TRBJ1-1; TRBD1 matches at 7 bases. V dropped 7 bases and J dropped 0; count of bases not matched to a gene: 14. The CDR3 sequence is 17 residues long. The V gene's germline CDR1 is SNHLY and CDR2 FYNNEI. The CDR3 sequence is CASTFQGDRQLNTEAFF. In nucleotides, the CDR3 is TGTGCCAGCACCTTCCAAGGGGACAGACAGTTGAACACTGAAGCTTTCTTT.

The CDR3 protein is CASSSPGGGRVDTIYF. In DNA form, the CDR3 reads TGTGCCAGCAGCTCTCCGGGCGGGGGACGGGTGGACACCATATATTTT. This rearrangement joins TRBV7-8 to TRBJ1-3; a possible D gene is TRBD1 (5 bases). V shed 4 bases and J shed 8 bases, with 21 bases lying between them. The CDR3 covers 16 residues. CDR1 SGHVS and CDR2 FQNEAQ come from the germline V gene.

The V and J genes are TRBV19 and TRBJ1-4, with TRBD1 as a possible D gene (5 bases). The CDR3 sequence is 16 residues long. Germline V gene sequence: CDR1 LNHDA, CDR2 SQIVND (reference sequence). V was cut by 5 bases and J by 8 bases, with 21 bases left in between. In DNA, the CDR3 is TGTGCCAGTAGTCCTCGCAGCGGGACCATAAGGGAAAAACTGTTTTTT. Protein product: CASSPRSGTIREKLFF.

V and J are TRBV2 and TRBJ2-5; D is undetermined. Germline V lookup: CDR1 SNHLY, CDR2 FYNNEI. This CDR3 spans 12 amino acids. V was trimmed by 4 bases and J by 4 bases, leaving 7 bases between them. For the CDR3, the DNA is TGTGCCAGCAGTGCCGAAATAGAGACCCAGTACTTC. Translated, it gives CASSAEIETQYF.